This note documents a single TCR beta chain sequence. This sample was included in a study of blood T cell repertoires in COVID-19. Study-wide background: PBMCs, B-cell-depleted T cells, or T cells were the source of the cDNA or gDNA that made up the material.

Authors' processing steps: Amplifying reference gene primers gave estimates of nucleated cell counts. The data were produced by immunoSEQ multiplex PCR, yet TCRdb's version contains in-frame clones alone and is incomplete. V, J and clone size were drawn from that table, and D and trimming were deduced from the DNA. The data contain 150,000 or so clones, 80% to 90% of them singletons. With 4 bases removed from V and 4 bases from J, the gap between germline ends came to 18 bases. The CDR3 totals 15 residues. Germline V lookup: CDR1 SGHRS, CDR2 YFSETQ. Sequenced material: peripheral blood. This chain joins TRBV5-1 and TRBJ2-7; a weak D match, TRBD1 (5 bases). The receptor's source is a man in his fifties or sixties with acute or convalescent COVID-19. The CDR3 here is CASSPAAGMAYEQYF. The CDR3 DNA is TGCGCCAGCAGCCCGGCGGCAGGGATGGCATACGAGCAGTACTTC.